This TCR beta chain was recorded in a study of cytomegalovirus exposure and HLA in healthy donors. The study ran its PCR with 60 Vbeta and 13 Jbeta primers. Original data processing: Per a later analysis, the number of unique TCR beta chains was around 79 million, of which around 9.9 million were shared. Assay used: immunoSEQ multiplex PCR; TCRdb lists only in-frame clones, some missing. That table is the source of V, J and clone size, and D and trimming were worked out from the DNA. The sample holds about 180,000 clones, about three quarters seen once. Concerning this clone: Its target is unknown.

Study observations and caveats: Some highly shared sequence variants likely arose as a pipeline artifact. Rarity held for most TCR sequences, but there were some public TCRs that occurred in many donors. With later analysis, a missense DCLRE1C variant became linked to TCR beta V- and J-gene trimming.

Germline trimming cut 4 bases from V and 2 bases from J; bases unmatched to any gene: 12. The V gene's germline CDR1 is SGHDT and CDR2 YYEEEE. This CDR3 has 19 amino acids. The source of this sequence is a man aged 35 to 55 in good health and CMV-seropositive. This rearrangement joins TRBV5-6 to TRBJ2-1; 13 bases are shared with TRBD2. Sequenced: PBMCs. The CDR3 protein is CASSLGTSGTALPYNEQFF. DNA for the CDR3: TGTGCCAGCAGCCTAGGGACTAGCGGGACTGCCCTCCCCTACAATGAGCAGTTCTTC.